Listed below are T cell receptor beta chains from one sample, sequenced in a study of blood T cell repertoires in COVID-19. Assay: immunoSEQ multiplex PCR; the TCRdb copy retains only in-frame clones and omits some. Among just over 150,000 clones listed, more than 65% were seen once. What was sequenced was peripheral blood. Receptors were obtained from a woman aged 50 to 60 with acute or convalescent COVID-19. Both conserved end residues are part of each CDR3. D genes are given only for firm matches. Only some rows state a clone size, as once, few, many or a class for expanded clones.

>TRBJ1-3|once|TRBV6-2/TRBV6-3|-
TGTGCCAGCAGTTTTGGCCAGGCATCTGGAAACACCATATATTTT
CASSFGQASGNTIYF
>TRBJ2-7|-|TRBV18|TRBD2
TGTGCCAGCTCACCTTGGGAGGGTGAGCAGTACTTC
CASSPWEGEQYF
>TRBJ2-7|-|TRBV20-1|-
TGCAGTGCAACAAGCGGGCACGAGCAGTACTTC
CSATSGHEQYF
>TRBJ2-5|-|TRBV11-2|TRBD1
TGTGCCAGCTTCCAGACAGGGCTTTCAGAGACCCAGTACTTC
CASFQTGLSETQYF
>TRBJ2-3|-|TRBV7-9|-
TGTGCCAGCAGCTCGACCAGGGGCGCTGGAGATACGCAGTATTTT
CASSSTRGAGDTQYF
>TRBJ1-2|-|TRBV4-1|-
TGCGCCAGCAGCCAAGGGGCCGCCTTTTCCTATGGCTACACCTTC
CASSQGAAFSYGYTF
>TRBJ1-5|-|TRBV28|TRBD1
TGTGCCAGCAGTTTAGCCGACAGGGAGAGGCAGCCCCAGCATTTT
CASSLADRERQPQHF
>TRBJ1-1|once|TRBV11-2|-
TGTGCCAGCAGCTCCCTTGTTCGGGGTGAAGCTTTCTTT
CASSSLVRGEAFF
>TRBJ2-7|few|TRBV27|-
TGTGCCAGCAGTCCTAGTGACGGAACCTACGAGCAGTACTTC
CASSPSDGTYEQYF
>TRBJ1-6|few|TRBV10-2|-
TGCGCCAGCAGTGAGTGGGGGCCAGGGGTCTATTCACCCCTCCACTTT
CASSEWGPGVYSPLHF
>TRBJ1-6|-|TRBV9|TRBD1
TGTGCCAGCAGCGTAAATCCGACAGGGCCATCACCCCTCCACTTT
CASSVNPTGPSPLHF
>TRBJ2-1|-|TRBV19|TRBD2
TGTGCCAGTACCCCCCGGGGGGACTACAATGAGCAGTTCTTC
CASTPRGDYNEQFF
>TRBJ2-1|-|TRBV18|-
TGTGCCAGCTCCCCAACGCTAACTATGGACAATGAGCAGTTCTTC
CASSPTLTMDNEQFF
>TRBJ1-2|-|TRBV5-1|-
TGCGCCAGCAGCTTGGCCCAGGACTCATATGGCTACACCTTC
CASSLAQDSYGYTF
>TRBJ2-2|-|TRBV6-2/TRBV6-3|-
TGTGCCAGCAGTCAGGGGTTCGGGGAGCTGTTTTTT
CASSQGFGELFF
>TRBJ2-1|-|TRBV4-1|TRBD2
TGCGCCAGCAGCCAGAAAAGTCGGGGGGGCCTCGAGAATGAGCAGTTCTTC
CASSQKSRGGLENEQFF
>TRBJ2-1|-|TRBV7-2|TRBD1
TGTGCCAGCAGCGCGACAGGGGGCACCTACAATGAGCAGTTCTTC
CASSATGGTYNEQFF
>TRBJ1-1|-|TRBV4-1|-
TGCGCCAGCAGCCAAGAAGCGGTAATGAACACTGAAGCTTTCTTT
CASSQEAVMNTEAFF
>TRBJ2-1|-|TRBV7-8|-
TGTGCCAGCAGCAGAACTAGTAGTCATCCGTTCTTC
CASSRTSSHPFF
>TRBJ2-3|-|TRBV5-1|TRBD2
TGCGCCAGCAGCTTGGTTAGCGGGGGGGCAGATACGCAGTATTTT
CASSLVSGGADTQYF
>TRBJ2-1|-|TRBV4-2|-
TGTGCCAGCAGCCAAATAGACAATGAGCAGTTCTTC
CASSQIDNEQFF
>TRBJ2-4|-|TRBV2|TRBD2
TGTGCCAGCAGTGGGGCTAGCGGCCAGTGGAACATTCAGTACTTC
CASSGASGQWNIQYF
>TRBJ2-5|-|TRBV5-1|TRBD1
TGCGCCAGCAGCTTGTTTTCGGGACAGGGACGGGAGACCCAGTACTTC
CASSLFSGQGRETQYF
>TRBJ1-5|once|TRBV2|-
TGTGCCAGTTTTCAGGAGGCGGGGCAGCCCCAGCATTTT
CASFQEAGQPQHF
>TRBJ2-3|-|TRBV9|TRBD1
TGTGCCAGCAGCTCAGGGGGTATCAGCACAGATACGCAGTATTTT
CASSSGGISTDTQYF
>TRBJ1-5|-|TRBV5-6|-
TGTGCCAGCAGCGCGGGACCCAATCAGCCCCAGCATTTT
CASSAGPNQPQHF
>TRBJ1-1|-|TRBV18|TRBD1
TGTGCCAGCTCACCAAGACAGGGGGCTTGGACTGAAGCTTTCTTT
CASSPRQGAWTEAFF
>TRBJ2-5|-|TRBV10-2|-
TGCGCCAGCACCCGAACGGGAACACAAGAGACCCAGTACTTC
CASTRTGTQETQYF
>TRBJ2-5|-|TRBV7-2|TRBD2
TGTGCCAGCAGCTTAGTCTTTTCGGGGGGGTTGGAGACCCAGTACTTC
CASSLVFSGGLETQYF
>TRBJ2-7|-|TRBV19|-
TGTGCCAGTGGGAGTTACAACAACGAGCAGTACTTC
CASGSYNNEQYF
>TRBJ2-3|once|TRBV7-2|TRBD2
TGTGCCAGCAGCCAATATAGCGGGGTGGGAGATACGCAGTATTTT
CASSQYSGVGDTQYF
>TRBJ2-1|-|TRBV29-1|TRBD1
TGCAGCGACCTACCGGGACAGGGGGCTCGTGGGAGAATTTACAATGAGCAGTTCTTC
CSDLPGQGARGRIYNEQFF
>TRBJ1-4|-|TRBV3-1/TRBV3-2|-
TGTGCCAGCAGCCCACTACGGACTGCAACTAATGAAAAACTGTTTTTT
CASSPLRTATNEKLFF
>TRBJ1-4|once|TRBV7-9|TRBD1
TGTGCCAGCAGGCCAGGGGGCGAGGAAAAACTGTTTTTT
CASRPGGEEKLFF
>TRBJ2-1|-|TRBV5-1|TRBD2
TGCGCCAGCAGCTTGGCCCTAGCGGGGGGAGTAAATGAGCAGTTCTTC
CASSLALAGGVNEQFF
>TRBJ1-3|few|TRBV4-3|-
TGCGCCAGCAGCCAAGATAAAGGAAACACCATATATTTT
CASSQDKGNTIYF
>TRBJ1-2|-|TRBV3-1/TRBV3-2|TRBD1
TGTGCCAGCAGCCAAGGAGGACAGGGCCGAGGCTACACCTTC
CASSQGGQGRGYTF
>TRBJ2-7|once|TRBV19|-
TGTGCCAGTAGTATTAGGAGGAGCTCCTACGAGCAGTACTTC
CASSIRRSSYEQYF
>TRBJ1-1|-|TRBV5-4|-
TGTGCCAGCAGCCCCAGGGTGAGCGGGATTACTGAAGCTTTCTTT
CASSPRVSGITEAFF